This is a list of T cell receptor beta chains from one sample in a study of beta chain features in type 1 diabetes. Clones were sequenced by immunoSEQ multiplex PCR, and TCRdb holds only the in-frame ones, with some missing. The sample carries some 250,000 clones, around 9.9% recorded once. The sequenced sample consisted of naive CD4+ T cells from blood. The receptors were gathered from a man aged 25 to 40 with type 1 diabetes. Each CDR3 is given with its conserved first and last residue. D genes are given only for firm matches. The size of a clone is reported for some rows only, either as once, few or many, or as a class for expanded clones.

TRBD1	TRBV6-5	TRBJ2-7	-	CASSKLPGQSYEQYF	TGTGCCAGCAGTAAGCTCCCGGGACAGTCCTACGAGCAGTACTTC
TRBD1	TRBV5-4	TRBJ2-3	few	CASSRTGEEDTQYF	TGTGCCAGCAGCCGGACAGGGGAAGAAGATACGCAGTATTTT
TRBD1	TRBV19	TRBJ2-1	-	CASTDRVSEQFF	TGTGCCAGTACTGACAGGGTGAGTGAGCAGTTCTTC
-	TRBV18	TRBJ2-5	few	CASSPVSGQETQYF	TGTGCCAGCTCACCAGTGTCAGGGCAAGAGACCCAGTACTTC
-	TRBV19	TRBJ2-5	few	CASSISNRVTGRETQYF	TGTGCCAGTAGTATTTCGAACAGGGTGACGGGGAGAGAGACCCAGTACTTC
-	TRBV7-9	TRBJ1-1	-	CASSPTMLQAGFSLQF	TGTGCCAGCAGCCCTACAATGCTTCAGGCGGGATTTTCCCTGCAGTTT
TRBD1	TRBV6-6	TRBJ1-1	few	CASSYDRGNTEAFF	TGTGCCAGCAGTTACGACAGGGGGAACACTGAAGCTTTCTTT
-	TRBV30	TRBJ2-7	-	CAWSVAYEQYF	TGTGCCTGGAGTGTAGCTTACGAGCAGTACTTC
-	TRBV7-9	TRBJ2-1	-	CASSLGQGLHNEQFF	TGTGCCAGCAGCCTGGGGCAGGGGTTACACAATGAGCAGTTCTTC
TRBD1	TRBV19	TRBJ2-7	-	CASSNRGNEQYF	TGTGCCAGTAGTAACAGGGGGAACGAGCAGTACTTC
TRBD1	TRBV25-1	TRBJ2-7	few	CASSDPGGKSSYEQYF	TGTGCCAGCAGTGATCCAGGGGGCAAAAGCTCCTACGAGCAGTACTTC
TRBD1	TRBV7-3	TRBJ2-3	-	CASSLGQAQYF	TGTGCCAGCAGCTTGGGACAGGCGCAGTATTTT
TRBD2	TRBV28	TRBJ2-5	-	CASSLFAGGETQYF	TGTGCCAGCAGTTTATTTGCGGGGGGGGAGACCCAGTACTTC
-	TRBV7-9	TRBJ2-7	few	CASSLIGGHYEQYF	TGTGCCAGCAGCTTAATCGGGGGGCATTACGAGCAGTACTTC
-	TRBV9	TRBJ1-4	few	CASSVQGTGEKLFF	TGTGCCAGCAGCGTCCAGGGCACGGGTGAAAAACTGTTTTTT
-	TRBV29-1	TRBJ1-5	-	CSVGHRRNQPQHF	TGCAGCGTTGGCCACAGGCGGAATCAGCCCCAGCATTTT
-	TRBV29-1	TRBJ1-1	-	CSVEPGGTEAFF	TGCAGCGTTGAGCCGGGGGGCACTGAAGCTTTCTTT
TRBD1	TRBV5-1	TRBJ2-5	few	CASSLRDSQETQYF	TGCGCCAGCAGCTTAAGGGACAGCCAAGAGACCCAGTACTTC
TRBD2	TRBV9	TRBJ2-1	-	CASSVGPSGGVSYNEQFF	TGTGCCAGCAGCGTAGGGCCTAGCGGGGGGGTCTCCTACAATGAGCAGTTCTTC
-	TRBV7-8	TRBJ2-2	few	CASSLGFSGRPGELFF	TGTGCCAGCAGCTTAGGCTTTTCAGGGAGGCCCGGGGAGCTGTTTTTT
TRBD2	TRBV11-2	TRBJ2-5	-	CASSTGLARETQYF	TGTGCCAGCAGCACCGGACTAGCCAGAGAGACCCAGTACTTC
TRBD1	TRBV30	TRBJ1-1	few	CAWSRRDRRNTEAFF	TGTGCCTGGAGCCGCCGGGACAGGAGGAACACTGAAGCTTTCTTT
-	TRBV5-1	TRBJ2-3	-	CASSLGGYHTDTQYF	TGCGCCAGCAGCTTGGGAGGATATCACACAGATACGCAGTATTTT
-	TRBV2	TRBJ2-7	few	CASSAGLSYEQYF	TGTGCCAGCAGTGCAGGGTTATCCTACGAGCAGTACTTC
TRBD2	TRBV7-2	TRBJ2-5	-	CASRLAGGSQETQYF	TGTGCCAGCAGACTAGCGGGGGGTTCCCAAGAGACCCAGTACTTC
-	TRBV27	TRBJ2-3	-	CASTLRGTDTQYF	TGTGCCAGCACCTTGAGGGGCACAGATACGCAGTATTTT
-	TRBV11-2	TRBJ1-5	few	CASSLAVYQPQHF	TGTGCCAGCAGCTTGGCAGTATATCAGCCCCAGCATTTT
TRBD1	TRBV5-1	TRBJ2-5	few	CASSLVPGGETQYF	TGCGCCAGCAGCTTGGTGCCAGGGGGAGAGACCCAGTACTTC
-	TRBV5-1	TRBJ2-1	-	CASSLGESQEQFF	TGCGCCAGCAGCTTGGGAGAGTCACAGGAGCAGTTCTTC
TRBD1	TRBV29-1	TRBJ1-5	few	CSALTGSKDQPQHF	TGCAGCGCCTTGACAGGGAGTAAAGATCAGCCCCAGCATTTT
TRBD2	TRBV7-9	TRBJ2-1	-	CASRTSGGQYNEQFF	TGTGCCAGCAGGACTAGCGGGGGGCAATACAATGAGCAGTTCTTC
-	TRBV20-1	TRBJ2-7	-	CSARGYYEQYF	TGCAGTGCTAGAGGTTACTACGAGCAGTACTTC
-	TRBV5-1	TRBJ2-2	few	CASSYSSTGELFF	TGCGCCAGCAGCTACAGCAGCACCGGGGAGCTGTTTTTT
TRBD2	TRBV4-1	TRBJ2-3	few	CASSQRDPGGRDTQYF	TGCGCCAGCAGCCAGAGGGATCCGGGGGGGAGAGATACGCAGTATTTT
TRBD1	TRBV5-4	TRBJ2-7	few	CASSRDRVYEQYF	TGTGCCAGCAGCCGGGACAGGGTTTACGAGCAGTACTTC
-	TRBV30	TRBJ2-5	-	CAWSVGGGGKTQYF	TGTGCCTGGAGTGTAGGGGGGGGCGGAAAGACCCAGTACTTC
-	TRBV18	TRBJ2-6	-	CASSPTTGAGANVLTF	TGTGCCAGCTCACCCACGACAGGTGCCGGGGCCAACGTCCTGACTTTC
TRBD1	TRBV11-2	TRBJ2-1	-	CASSLGQGSNEQFF	TGTGCCAGCAGCTTGGGACAGGGTTCGAATGAGCAGTTCTTC
-	TRBV7-8	TRBJ1-3	-	CASSSGSISGNTIYF	TGTGCCAGCAGCTCTGGTAGCATCTCTGGAAACACCATATATTTT
-	TRBV2	TRBJ2-2	few	CASSERGGTGELFF	TGTGCCAGCAGTGAACGGGGAGGAACCGGGGAGCTGTTTTTT
-	TRBV7-9	TRBJ1-6	few	CASSREANNSPLHF	TGTGCCAGCAGCCGGGAGGCTAATAATTCACCCCTCCACTTT
-	TRBV5-1	TRBJ1-1	-	CASSKDRMNTEAFF	TGCGCCAGCAGCAAAGACAGGATGAACACTGAAGCTTTCTTT
TRBD1	TRBV2	TRBJ1-5	few	CASAFSGGRTGPQHF	TGTGCCAGCGCCTTCTCAGGGGGCAGGACGGGGCCCCAGCATTTT
-	TRBV29-1	TRBJ1-1	-	CSVEGPRNTEAFF	TGCAGCGTTGAAGGGCCCCGGAACACTGAAGCTTTCTTT
-	TRBV15	TRBJ2-1	-	CATSRGDWGSYNEQFF	TGTGCCACCAGCAGAGGGGACTGGGGGTCCTACAATGAGCAGTTCTTC
-	TRBV9	TRBJ2-7	few	CASSAWPGSESEQYF	TGTGCCAGCAGCGCTTGGCCCGGGAGTGAGTCCGAGCAGTACTTC
TRBD2	TRBV18	TRBJ2-7	few	CASSLGTSGGYEQYF	TGTGCCAGCTCGCTCGGGACTAGCGGGGGGTACGAGCAGTACTTC
TRBD1	TRBV29-1	TRBJ1-5	few	CSVGTGGNQPQHF	TGCAGCGTAGGGACAGGGGGTAATCAGCCCCAGCATTTT
-	TRBV30	TRBJ2-5	few	CAWGGETQYF	TGTGCCTGGGGGGGGGAGACCCAGTACTTC
TRBD2	TRBV15	TRBJ2-4	few	CATATSVIAKNIQYF	TGTGCCACCGCTACTAGCGTAATAGCCAAAAACATTCAGTACTTC
TRBD1	TRBV5-1	TRBJ2-5	-	CASSLGQGWPYF	TGCGCCAGCAGCTTGGGACAGGGATGGCCATACTTC
TRBD1	TRBV7-2	TRBJ2-7	-	CASSVRQGSYEQYF	TGTGCCAGCAGCGTGAGACAGGGCTCCTACGAGCAGTACTTC
TRBD1	TRBV30	TRBJ1-2	few	CAWNRGANYGYTF	TGTGCCTGGAACAGGGGCGCCAACTATGGCTACACCTTC
-	TRBV4-1	TRBJ2-1	-	CASSQAWPRGMVREQFF	TGCGCCAGCAGCCAAGCTTGGCCGCGAGGTATGGTACGTGAGCAGTTCTTC